Shown below are 20 T cell receptor beta chains from a single sample sequenced in a study of shared clonotypes between healthy human individuals. Sequenced by immunoSEQ multiplex PCR; TCRdb stores in-frame clones only, minus some. The sample holds about 450,000 clones; 79% are singletons and the top ten take approximately 12%. Sequenced sample: PBMCs. The receptors stem from a woman aged 40-49 years in good health. Some clones in this sample may be carry-over from other donors' samples.

The rearrangement links TRBV28 to TRBJ1-1; D gene uncertain. This CDR3 contains 15 residues. The ends were cut back, 7 bases at V and 0 bases at J, with 15 bases in the middle. Germline CDR1 and CDR2: MDHEN and SYDVKM. The CDR3 DNA follows: TGTGCCAGCACCCGTGACACCTACATGAACACTGAAGCTTTCTTT. Translation: CASTRDTYMNTEAFF. Using reference TRBV28 and TRBJ1-1 for the parts outside the CDR3, the full variable domain is DVKVTQSSRYLVKRTGEKVFLECVQDMDHENMFWYRQDPGLGLRLIYFSYDVKMKEKGDIPEGYSVSREKKERFSLILESASTNQTSMYLCASTRDTYMNTEAFFGQGTRLTVV.

This clone appeared a single time. The chain carries TRBV9 and TRBJ2-7; maybe TRBD1 (5 bases). The CDR3 contains 14 residues. The germline V gene has CDR1 SGDLS and CDR2 YYNGEE. V lost 3 bases and J 0 bases, leaving 10 bases between the germline ends. The CDR3: CASSATASSYEQYF. CDR3 in DNA: TGTGCCAGCAGCGCGACAGCCTCCTCCTACGAGCAGTACTTC. Supplemented by reference TRBV9 and TRBJ2-7, the full variable domain reads DSGVTQTPKHLITATGQRVTLRCSPRSGDLSVYWYQQSLDQGLQFLIQYYNGEERAKGNILERFSAQQFPDLHSELNLSSLELGDSALYFCASSATASSYEQYFGPGTRLTVT.

The genes are TRBV14 and TRBJ1-1; D is unresolved. CDR3 length: 13 residues. V dropped 1 base and J dropped 5 bases, with 8 bases sitting between them. Looked up from germline, CDR1 is SGHDN and CDR2 is FVKESK. The CDR3 loop reads CASSQVGGTEAFF. The DNA of the CDR3 is TGTGCCAGCAGCCAAGTGGGTGGTACTGAAGCTTTCTTT.

This clone was observed a handful of times. V gene TRBV19 combines with J gene TRBJ1-2; D is undetermined. Trimming shortened V by 6 bases and J by 1 base, and 6 bases separated the two germline ends. In germline, CDR1 is LNHDA, CDR2 SQIVND (reference sequence). This CDR3 is built from 12 residues. In nucleotides, the CDR3 is TGTGCCAGTAGAAGGAGTAACTATGGCTACACCTTC. Translated: CASRRSNYGYTF.

The chain combines TRBV2 with TRBJ1-2, with TRBD1 matching over 8 bases. Germline CDR1 and CDR2: SNHLY and FYNNEI. V lost 6 bases, J lost 8 bases, and 5 bases stayed unmatched. This CDR3 comprises 12 residues. For the CDR3, the DNA is TGTGCCAGCAGGCAGGGGGCTGGGGGCTACACCTTC. It translates to CASRQGAGGYTF. Full variable domain (missing parts from reference TRBV2 and TRBJ1-2): EPEVTQTPSHQVTQMGQEVILRCVPISNHLYFYWYRQILGQKVEFLVSFYNNEISEKSEIFDDQFSVERPDGSNFTLKIRSTKLEDSAMYFCASRQGAGGYTFGSGTRLTVV.

This clone was counted between two and nine times. V is TRBV6-6 and J is TRBJ2-1, with D possibly matching TRBD2 (7 bases). Germline CDR1 MNHNY, CDR2 SVGAGI (reference sequence). Trimming took 6 bases from V and 15 from J, leaving 27 bases between them. This CDR3 is built from 15 residues. CDR3 sequence: CASSLGTRRREATFF. The CDR3 DNA reads as TGTGCCAGCAGCCTCGGGACAAGGCGCCGGGAGGCGACGTTCTTC.

This chain joins TRBV7-2 and TRBJ2-3; no clear D. Germline V lookup: CDR1 SGHTA, CDR2 FQGNSA. CDR3 size: 14 residues. Trimming removed 4 bases at V and 0 bases at J, with 8 bases between. Here the CDR3 DNA reads TGTGCCAGCAGCTCCCTTGGGAGCACAGATACGCAGTATTTT. Translating it yields CASSSLGSTDTQYF.

Here the CDR3 DNA reads TGTGCCAGCAGCTTAAACGGGAGGGCCTACAATGAGCAGTTCTTC. Translated: CASSLNGRAYNEQFF. The chain has TRBV5-8 and TRBJ2-1, with 8 bases aligning to TRBD2. The CDR3 extends over 15 amino acids. V lost 2 bases to trimming and J lost 2 bases; unmatched junction nucleotides: 3. Per the germline V gene, CDR1 is SGHTS and CDR2 is YDEGEE.

CDR3 in DNA: TGTGCCAGCTCACCGAATCAAGTTCAGGGTTCAAATGGCTACACCTTC. Protein: CASSPNQVQGSNGYTF. This rearrangement joins TRBV18 to TRBJ1-2, with D perhaps TRBD1 (5 bases). The CDR3 is 16 amino acids. Between the trimmed V and J ends, which lost 3 bases and 6 bases, there was a span of 20 bases. The germline gives CDR1 KGHSH, CDR2 LQKENI. Full variable domain (missing parts from reference TRBV18 and TRBJ1-2): NAGVMQNPRHLVRRRGQEARLRCSPMKGHSHVYWYRQLPEEGLKFMVYLQKENIIDESGMPKERFSAEFPKEGPSILRIQQVVRGDSAAYFCASSPNQVQGSNGYTFGSGTRLTVV.

This clone was seen more than once but under ten times. The chain uses TRBV29-1 and TRBJ2-7; 10 bases map to TRBD2. Germline assignment: CDR1 SQVTM and CDR2 ANQGSEA. V lost 0 bases, J lost 2 bases, and 4 bases stayed unmatched. This CDR3 region has 15 residues. The CDR3 bases are TGCAGCGTTGAAGATCGCACTAGCGGGGCCTACGAGCAGTACTTC. It translates to CSVEDRTSGAYEQYF.

The chain links TRBV18 to TRBJ2-5; D may match TRBD1 or TRBD2 (6 bases each). Germline CDR1 KGHSH, CDR2 LQKENI. The CDR3 covers 17 residues. The V end lost 2 bases, the J end lost 5 bases, and 21 bases lay between the germline ends. The CDR3 region has the DNA TGTGCCAGCTCACCAACCTCCATTGTAGGGGGAGGCGAGACCCAGTACTTC. It translates to CASSPTSIVGGGETQYF.

Worth noting for this clone: One base separates it from a far larger clone, so it is likely a read error. This chain joins TRBV18 and TRBJ2-3, with D uncertain. Judging by the DNA end, TRBJ1-5 fits better; the J call may be wrong. The germline V gene has CDR1 KGHSH and CDR2 LQKENI. There are 19 residues in the CDR3. The CDR3 loop is CASSPPTSGYASSTDTQHF. In DNA form, the CDR3 reads TGTGCCAGCTCACCTCCAACTAGCGGGTACGCCTCTAGCACAGATACGCAGCATTTT.

This chain uses TRBV5-1 with TRBJ2-7, with 8 bases that match TRBD1. V lost 4 bases, J lost 3 bases, and 9 bases stayed unmatched. The CDR3 has 15 residues. The germline CDR1 and CDR2 sequences are SGHRS and YFSETQ. CDR3 loop: CASSSTGTGDYEQYF. CDR3 DNA: TGCGCCAGCAGCAGCACCGGGACAGGCGACTACGAGCAGTACTTC.

The rearrangement joins TRBV30 to TRBJ2-7, with 7 bases identical to TRBD2. V lost 8 bases to trimming and J lost 3 bases; unmatched junction nucleotides: 10. The CDR3 is 13 amino acids. Germline-derived CDR1 and CDR2 are GTSNPN and SVGIG (reference sequence). CDR3 residues: CAGRGREFYEQYF. The CDR3 DNA follows: TGTGCCGGTCGTGGGCGGGAGTTCTACGAGCAGTACTTC. The entire variable domain, with the rest obtained from reference TRBV30 and TRBJ2-7, is as follows: SQTIHQWPATLVQPVGSPLSLECTVEGTSNPNLYWYRQAAGRGLQLLFYSVGIGQISSEVPQNLSASRPQDRQFILSSKKLLLSDSGFYLCAGRGREFYEQYFGPGTRLTVT.

The rearrangement joins TRBV5-4 to TRBJ2-3; no definite D call. Germline values: CDR1 SGHNT, CDR2 YYREEE (reference sequence). With 3 bases removed from V and 5 bases from J, the gap between germline ends came to 13 bases. CDR3 length equals 14 residues. The CDR3 is CASSYRTSGDTQYF. The CDR3 bases are TGTGCCAGCAGCTACCGGACCAGTGGAGATACGCAGTATTTT.

The genes are TRBV11-3 and TRBJ2-1, with 8 bases lining up with TRBD2. The CDR3 consists of 16 residues. Germline assignment: CDR1 SGHNT and CDR2 YENEEA. V dropped 1 base and J dropped 3; count of bases not matched to a gene: 5. The CDR3, as DNA: TGTGCCAGCAGCTTAGGGGGACTAGGGCGCTACAATGAGCAGTTCTTC. Amino acid sequence: CASSLGGLGRYNEQFF.

The chain carries TRBV7-9 and TRBJ2-5; a possible D gene is TRBD1 (6 bases). V was shortened by 11 bases and J by 0 bases, with 13 bases between the two germline ends. Per the germline V gene, CDR1 is SEHNR and CDR2 is FQNEAQ (reference sequence). The CDR3 contains 13 residues. The CDR3: CAGQKKYQETQYF. The DNA of the CDR3 is TGTGCCGGACAGAAAAAGTACCAAGAGACCCAGTACTTC.

This chain links TRBV4-1 with TRBJ2-7; 10 bases are a match to TRBD1. J lost 3 bases, V lost 4 bases, and 3 bases had no gene match. Germline V gene lookup returns CDR1 MGHRA and CDR2 YSYEKL. This CDR3 contains 14 residues. CDR3 sequence reads: CASSPGQGGYEQYF. The CDR3 nucleotides read TGCGCCAGCAGCCCAGGACAGGGGGGCTACGAGCAGTACTTC.

The rearrangement uses TRBV18 and TRBJ1-5, with 8 bases lining up with TRBD1. Unmatched junction bases numbered 4, after V lost 2 bases and J lost 4 bases. The CDR3 is 15 residues long. Germline values: CDR1 KGHSH, CDR2 LQKENI. CDR3 nucleotide sequence: TGTGCCAGCTCACCAGCCACAGGGGGGAATCAGCCCCAGCATTTT. Encoded protein: CASSPATGGNQPQHF.

Regarding this clone: Since a far larger clone is one base different, this is likely a read error. This specimen includes other DNA sequences encoding the same CDR3. The chain links TRBV6-6 to TRBJ2-7; 7 nucleotides match TRBD1. The germline V gene has CDR1 MNHNY and CDR2 SVGAGI (reference sequence). This CDR3 is 15 amino acids long. Germline trimming cut 9 bases from V and 1 base from J; bases unmatched to any gene: 12. The CDR3 nucleotides are TGTGCCAGTAGTACCTACAGGGGTGGGTCCTACGAGCAGTACTTC. This translates into CASSTYRGGSYEQYF.